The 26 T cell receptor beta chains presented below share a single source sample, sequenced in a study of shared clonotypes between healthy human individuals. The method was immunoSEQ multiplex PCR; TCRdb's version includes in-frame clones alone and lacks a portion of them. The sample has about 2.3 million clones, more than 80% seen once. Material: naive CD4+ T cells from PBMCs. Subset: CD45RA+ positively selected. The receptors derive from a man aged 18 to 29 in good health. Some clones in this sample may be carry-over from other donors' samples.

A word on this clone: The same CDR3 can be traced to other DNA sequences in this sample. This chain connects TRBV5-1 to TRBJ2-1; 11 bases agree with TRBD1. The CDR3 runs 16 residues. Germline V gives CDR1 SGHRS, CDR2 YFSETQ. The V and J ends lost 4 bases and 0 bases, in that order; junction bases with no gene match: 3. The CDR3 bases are TGCGCCAGCAGCCCAGGGACAGGGGGCTCCTACAATGAGCAGTTCTTC. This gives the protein CASSPGTGGSYNEQFF.

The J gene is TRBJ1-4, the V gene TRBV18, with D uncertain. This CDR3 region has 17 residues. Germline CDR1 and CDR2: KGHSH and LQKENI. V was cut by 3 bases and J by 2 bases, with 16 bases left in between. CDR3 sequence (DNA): TGTGCCAGCTCACCGGTTCAGGCGCCGGCTACTAATGAAAAACTGTTTTTT. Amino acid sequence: CASSPVQAPATNEKLFF.

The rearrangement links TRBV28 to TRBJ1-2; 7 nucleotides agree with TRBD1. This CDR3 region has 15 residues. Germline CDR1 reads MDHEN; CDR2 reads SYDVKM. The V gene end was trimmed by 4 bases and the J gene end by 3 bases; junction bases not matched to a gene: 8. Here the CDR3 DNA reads TGTGCCAGCAGTTCATCGGACAGGTTTTACTATGGCTACACCTTC. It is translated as CASSSSDRFYYGYTF.

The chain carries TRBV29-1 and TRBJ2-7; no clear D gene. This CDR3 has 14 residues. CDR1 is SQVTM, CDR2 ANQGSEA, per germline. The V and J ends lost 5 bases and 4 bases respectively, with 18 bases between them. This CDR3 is CSVPVASNSYEQYF. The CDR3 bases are TGCAGCGTTCCTGTCGCTTCCAATTCTTACGAGCAGTACTTC.

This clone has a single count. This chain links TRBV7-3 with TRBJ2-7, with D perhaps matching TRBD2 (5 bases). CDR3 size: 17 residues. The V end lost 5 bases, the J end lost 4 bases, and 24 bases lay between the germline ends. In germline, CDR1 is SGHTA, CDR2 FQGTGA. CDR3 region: CASSEMRAGPRYYEQYF. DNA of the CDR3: TGTGCCAGCAGCGAGATGAGGGCGGGCCCCCGCTATTACGAGCAGTACTTC.

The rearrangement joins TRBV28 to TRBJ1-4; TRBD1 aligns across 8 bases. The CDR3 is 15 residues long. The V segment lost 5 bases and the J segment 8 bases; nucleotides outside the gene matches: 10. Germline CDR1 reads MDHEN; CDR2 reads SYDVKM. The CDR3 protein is CASSGPDRGREKLFF. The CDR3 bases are TGTGCCAGCAGTGGGCCTGACAGGGGACGCGAAAAACTGTTTTTT.

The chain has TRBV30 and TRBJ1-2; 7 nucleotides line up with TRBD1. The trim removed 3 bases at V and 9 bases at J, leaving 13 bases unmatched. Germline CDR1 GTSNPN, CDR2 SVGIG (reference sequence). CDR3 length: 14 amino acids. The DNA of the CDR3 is TGTGCCTGGAGCATCGAAAACAGGGGATCACGCTACACCTTC. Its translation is CAWSIENRGSRYTF.

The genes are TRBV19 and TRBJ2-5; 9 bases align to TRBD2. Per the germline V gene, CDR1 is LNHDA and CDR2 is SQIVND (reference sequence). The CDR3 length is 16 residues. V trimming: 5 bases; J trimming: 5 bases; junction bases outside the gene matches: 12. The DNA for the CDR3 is TGTGCCAGTAGTCTGCTAGCGGGACCCCCAGGGGAGACCCAGTACTTC. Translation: CASSLLAGPPGETQYF.

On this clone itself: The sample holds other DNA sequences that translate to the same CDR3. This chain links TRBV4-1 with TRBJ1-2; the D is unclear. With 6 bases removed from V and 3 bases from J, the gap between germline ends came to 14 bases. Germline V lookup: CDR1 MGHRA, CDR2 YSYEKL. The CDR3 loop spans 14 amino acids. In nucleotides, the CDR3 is TGCGCCAGCAGTCTAAGGGATCGCGACTATGGCTACACCTTC. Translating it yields CASSLRDRDYGYTF.

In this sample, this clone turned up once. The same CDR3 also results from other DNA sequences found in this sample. For the CDR3, the DNA is TGCGCCAGCAGCCAAGAGGTTGGTGAGCAGTTCTTC. As protein: CASSQEVGEQFF. The chain couples TRBV4-1 to TRBJ2-1; D unresolved. This CDR3 is built from 12 residues. V shed 0 bases and J shed 9 bases, with 6 bases lying between them. Germline-derived CDR1 and CDR2 are MGHRA and YSYEKL.

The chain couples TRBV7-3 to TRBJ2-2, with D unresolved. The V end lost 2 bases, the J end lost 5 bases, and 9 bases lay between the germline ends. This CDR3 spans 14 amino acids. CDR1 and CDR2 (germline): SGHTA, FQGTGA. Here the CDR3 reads CASSLGAETGELFF. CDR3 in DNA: TGTGCCAGCAGCTTAGGTGCTGAAACCGGGGAGCTGTTTTTT.

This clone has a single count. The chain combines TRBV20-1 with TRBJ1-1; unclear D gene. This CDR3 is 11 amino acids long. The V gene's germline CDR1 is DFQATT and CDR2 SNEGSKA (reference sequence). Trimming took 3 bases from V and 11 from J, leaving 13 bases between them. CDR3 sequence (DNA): TGCAGTGCTAGTCGAGGCCGGACGGCTTTCTTT. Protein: CSASRGRTAFF.

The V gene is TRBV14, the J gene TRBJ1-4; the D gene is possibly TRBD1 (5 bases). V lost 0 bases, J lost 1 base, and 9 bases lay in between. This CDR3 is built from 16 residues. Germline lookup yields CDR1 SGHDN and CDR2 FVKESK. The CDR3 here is CASSQDRALTNEKLFF. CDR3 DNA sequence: TGTGCCAGCAGCCAAGACAGGGCGTTAACTAATGAAAAACTGTTTTTT.

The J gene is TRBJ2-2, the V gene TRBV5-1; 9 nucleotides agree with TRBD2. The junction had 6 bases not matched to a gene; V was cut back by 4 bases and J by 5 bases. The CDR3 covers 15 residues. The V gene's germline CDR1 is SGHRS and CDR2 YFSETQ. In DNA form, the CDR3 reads TGCGCCAGCAGCCCGACTAGCGGAAAGACCGGGGAGCTGTTTTTT. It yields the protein CASSPTSGKTGELFF.

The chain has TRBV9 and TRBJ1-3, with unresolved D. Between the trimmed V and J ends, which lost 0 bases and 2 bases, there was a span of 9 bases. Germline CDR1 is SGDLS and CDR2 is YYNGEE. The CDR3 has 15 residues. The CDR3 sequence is CASSVAQDPGNTIYF. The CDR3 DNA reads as TGTGCCAGCAGCGTAGCTCAGGACCCTGGAAACACCATATATTTT.

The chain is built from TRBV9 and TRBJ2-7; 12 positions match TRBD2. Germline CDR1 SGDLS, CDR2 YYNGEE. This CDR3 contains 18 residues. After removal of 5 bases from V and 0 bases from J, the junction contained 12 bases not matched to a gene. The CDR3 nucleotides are TGTGCCAGCAGAGTTGATTGGGGACTAGCGGGCAGCTCCTACGAGCAGTACTTC. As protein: CASRVDWGLAGSSYEQYF.

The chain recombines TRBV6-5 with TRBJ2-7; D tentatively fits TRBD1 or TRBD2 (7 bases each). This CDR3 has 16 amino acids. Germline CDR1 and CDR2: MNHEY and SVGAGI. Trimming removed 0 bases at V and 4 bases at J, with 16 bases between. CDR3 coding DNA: TGTGCCAGCAGTTACTCGAGCAGGGGGGGAATTTACGAGCAGTACTTC. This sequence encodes CASSYSSRGGIYEQYF.

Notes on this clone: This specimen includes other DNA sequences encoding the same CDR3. In DNA, the CDR3 is TGCGCCAGCAGCTTGTCAGCTAACTATGGCTACACCTTC. Its protein is CASSLSANYGYTF. The chain has TRBV5-1 and TRBJ1-2; D uncertain. The germline CDR1 and CDR2 sequences are SGHRS and YFSETQ. CDR3 size: 13 residues. Trimming left V 1 base short and J 0 bases short, with 4 bases between.

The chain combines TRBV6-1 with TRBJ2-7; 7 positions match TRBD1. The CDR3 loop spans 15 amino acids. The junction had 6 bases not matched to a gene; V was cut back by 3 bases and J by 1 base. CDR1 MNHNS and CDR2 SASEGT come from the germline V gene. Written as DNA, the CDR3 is TGTGCCAGCAGTGATACCGGGACAGTGTCCTACGAGCAGTACTTC. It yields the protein CASSDTGTVSYEQYF.

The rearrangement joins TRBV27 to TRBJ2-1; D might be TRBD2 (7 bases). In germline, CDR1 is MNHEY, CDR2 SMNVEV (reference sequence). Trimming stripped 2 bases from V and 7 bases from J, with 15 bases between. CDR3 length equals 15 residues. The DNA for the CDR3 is TGTGCCAGCAGTTTAGCGGGAGCAAGGGGGAATGAGCAGTTCTTC. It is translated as CASSLAGARGNEQFF.

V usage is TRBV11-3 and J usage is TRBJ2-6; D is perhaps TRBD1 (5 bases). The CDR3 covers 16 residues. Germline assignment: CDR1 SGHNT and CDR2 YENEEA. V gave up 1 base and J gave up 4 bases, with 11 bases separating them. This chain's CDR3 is CASSLGTPRGANVLTF. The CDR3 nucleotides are TGTGCCAGCAGCTTAGGGACACCGCGGGGGGCCAACGTCCTGACTTTC.

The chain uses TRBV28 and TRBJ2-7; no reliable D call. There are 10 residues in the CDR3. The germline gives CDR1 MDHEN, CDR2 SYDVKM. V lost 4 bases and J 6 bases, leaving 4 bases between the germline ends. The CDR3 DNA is TGTGCCAGCAGTTCCGGCGAGCAGTACTTC. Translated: CASSSGEQYF. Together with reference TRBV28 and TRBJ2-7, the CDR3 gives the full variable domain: DVKVTQSSRYLVKRTGEKVFLECVQDMDHENMFWYRQDPGLGLRLIYFSYDVKMKEKGDIPEGYSVSREKKERFSLILESASTNQTSMYLCASSSGEQYFGPGTRLTVT.

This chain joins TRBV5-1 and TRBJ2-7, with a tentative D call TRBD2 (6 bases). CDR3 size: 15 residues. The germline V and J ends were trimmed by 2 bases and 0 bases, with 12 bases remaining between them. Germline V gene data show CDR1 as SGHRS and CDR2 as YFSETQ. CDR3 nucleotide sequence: TGCGCCAGCAGCTTTCCCGGGAGAGGCTCCTACGAGCAGTACTTC. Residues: CASSFPGRGSYEQYF.

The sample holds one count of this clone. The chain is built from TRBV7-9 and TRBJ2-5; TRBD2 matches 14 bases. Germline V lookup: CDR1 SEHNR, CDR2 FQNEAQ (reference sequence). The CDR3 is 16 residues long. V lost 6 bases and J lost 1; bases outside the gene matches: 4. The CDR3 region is CASSEGTSGGQETQYF. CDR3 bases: TGTGCCAGCAGTGAAGGGACTAGCGGGGGCCAAGAGACCCAGTACTTC.

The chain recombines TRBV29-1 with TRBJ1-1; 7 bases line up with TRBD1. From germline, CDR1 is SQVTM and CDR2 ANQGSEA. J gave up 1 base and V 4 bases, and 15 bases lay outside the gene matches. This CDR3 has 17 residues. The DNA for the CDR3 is TGCAGCGTTGGGGCTGGACAGGCTAATGGGAGGAACACTGAAGCTTTCTTT. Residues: CSVGAGQANGRNTEAFF.

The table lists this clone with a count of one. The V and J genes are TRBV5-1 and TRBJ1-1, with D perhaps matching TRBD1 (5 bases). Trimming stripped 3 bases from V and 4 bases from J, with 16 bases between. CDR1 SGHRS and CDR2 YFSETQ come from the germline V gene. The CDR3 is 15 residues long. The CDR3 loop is CASSWAGTGATEAFF. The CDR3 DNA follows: TGCGCCAGCAGCTGGGCTGGTACCGGGGCCACTGAAGCTTTCTTT.